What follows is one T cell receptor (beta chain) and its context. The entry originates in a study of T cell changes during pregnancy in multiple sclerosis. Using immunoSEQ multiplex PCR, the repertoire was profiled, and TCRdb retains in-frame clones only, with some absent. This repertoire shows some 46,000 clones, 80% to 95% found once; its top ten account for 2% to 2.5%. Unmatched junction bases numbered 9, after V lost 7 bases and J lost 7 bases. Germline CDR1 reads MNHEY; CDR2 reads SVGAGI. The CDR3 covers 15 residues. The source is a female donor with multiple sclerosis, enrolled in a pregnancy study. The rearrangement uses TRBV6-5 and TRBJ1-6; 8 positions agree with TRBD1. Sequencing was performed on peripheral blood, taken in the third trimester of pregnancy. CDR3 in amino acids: CASTPDRVRNSPLHF. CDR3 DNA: TGTGCCAGCACCCCGGACAGGGTGAGAAATTCACCCCTCCACTTT.